Listed below are T cell receptor beta chains from one sample, sequenced in a study of cytomegalovirus exposure and HLA in healthy donors. The assay was immunoSEQ multiplex PCR, and TCRdb's table has in-frame clones only and misses some. Of about 140,000 clones listed, around 80% are singletons. The material sequenced was PBMCs. Receptor source: a man aged 25 to 40 in good health. CDR3s include the opening cysteine and the closing phenylalanine or tryptophan. The order of the fields is J gene, V gene, D gene, clone size, CDR3 protein, CDR3 DNA. A D gene is named only where the DNA matches it firmly. Not every row has a clone size; where given, it reads once, few, many or a size class.

TRBJ2-7 | TRBV5-1 | TRBD1 | - | CASSTGQAAYEQYF | TGCGCCAGCAGCACTGGACAGGCCGCCTACGAGCAGTACTTC
TRBJ1-6 | TRBV28 | TRBD1 | - | CASRGQDNSPLHF | TGTGCCAGCAGAGGACAGGATAATTCACCCCTCCACTTT
TRBJ2-7 | TRBV18 | TRBD1 | - | CASSPRGFPSYEQYF | TGTGCCAGCTCACCCAGGGGGTTTCCCTCCTACGAGCAGTACTTC
TRBJ1-2 | TRBV19 | TRBD1 | - | CASNPPGQGLGYTF | TGTGCCAGCAACCCTCCGGGACAGGGTCTTGGCTACACCTTC
TRBJ2-1 | TRBV7-9 | TRBD2 | - | CASVAGGYNEQFF | TGTGCCAGCGTAGCGGGAGGTTACAATGAGCAGTTCTTC
TRBJ2-1 | TRBV29-1 | TRBD2 | - | CSVEERGWEQFF | TGCAGCGTTGAAGAGCGGGGGTGGGAGCAGTTCTTC
TRBJ2-1 | TRBV2 | - | - | CASSVRGNSYNEQFF | TGTGCCAGCAGTGTAAGAGGGAACTCCTACAATGAGCAGTTCTTC
TRBJ1-1 | TRBV18 | - | once | CASSSAGIEAFF | TGTGCCAGCTCATCCGCAGGGATCGAAGCTTTCTTT
TRBJ2-1 | TRBV7-2 | - | - | CASSFAGANEQFF | TGTGCCAGCAGCTTCGCAGGGGCCAATGAGCAGTTCTTC
TRBJ2-3 | TRBV6-5 | - | - | CASRVDSTDTQYF | TGTGCCAGCAGAGTAGATAGCACAGATACGCAGTATTTT
TRBJ2-7 | TRBV6-1 | TRBD2 | - | CASRLAAYEQYF | TGTGCCAGTCGACTAGCAGCCTACGAGCAGTACTTC
TRBJ2-3 | TRBV5-1 | - | - | CASSPLAGADTQYF | TGCGCCAGCAGCCCCCTGGCGGGTGCAGATACGCAGTATTTT
TRBJ2-1 | TRBV1 | - | - | CTSSQYIQRAAEQFF | TGCACCAGCAGCCAATATATTCAGCGGGCGGCCGAGCAGTTCTTC
TRBJ1-3 | TRBV29-1 | - | - | CSVALTDSSSGNTIYF | TGCAGCGTTGCCCTTACCGACAGCAGCTCTGGAAACACCATATATTTT
TRBJ2-7 | TRBV25-1 | TRBD1 | - | CASSEGTGAYEQYF | TGTGCCAGCAGTGAGGGGACAGGAGCCTACGAGCAGTACTTC
TRBJ1-3 | TRBV7-2 | - | - | CASSLSPTGLVNTIYF | TGTGCCAGCAGCTTATCCCCAACAGGGCTCGTAAACACCATATATTTT
TRBJ1-5 | TRBV30 | - | - | CAWSVKRGSGNQPQHF | TGTGCCTGGAGTGTTAAGAGGGGGTCGGGCAATCAGCCCCAGCATTTT
TRBJ1-3 | TRBV5-1 | - | few | CASSLDRAAGNTIYF | TGCGCCAGCAGCTTGGACAGGGCGGCTGGAAACACCATATATTTT
TRBJ2-7 | TRBV10-1 | - | - | CASSPDRGSSEQYF | TGCGCCAGCAGTCCCGATAGGGGTTCAAGCGAGCAGTACTTC
TRBJ2-3 | TRBV6-5 | - | - | CASSPYLSDTQYF | TGTGCCAGCAGCCCCTATTTGAGCGATACGCAGTATTTT
TRBJ2-1 | TRBV28 | - | once | CASSLDGSKPGFF | TGTGCCAGCAGTTTAGACGGTTCGAAGCCGGGGTTCTTC
TRBJ2-7 | TRBV7-2 | - | - | CASSLEFGSYEQYF | TGTGCCAGCAGCTTAGAGTTCGGCTCCTACGAGCAGTACTTC
TRBJ2-7 | TRBV27 | - | few | CASMEGSTYEQYF | TGTGCCAGCATGGAGGGGAGTACGTACGAGCAGTACTTC
TRBJ1-5 | TRBV7-9 | - | - | CASSRGDQPQHF | TGTGCCAGCAGCCGAGGTGATCAGCCCCAGCATTTT
TRBJ2-7 | TRBV28 | - | few | CASSTLRVASYEQYF | TGTGCCAGCAGTACCCTTAGAGTCGCCTCCTACGAGCAGTACTTC
TRBJ1-2 | TRBV4-3 | - | - | CASSQGPGGVGGYTF | TGCGCCAGCAGCCAAGGGCCGGGCGGGGTGGGTGGCTACACCTTC
TRBJ1-1 | TRBV5-6 | - | few | CASSLGRGGHTEAFF | TGTGCCAGCAGCTTGGGAAGGGGAGGGCACACTGAAGCTTTCTTT
TRBJ2-7 | TRBV4-2 | - | - | CASSQDRRGREQYF | TGTGCCAGCAGCCAAGATCGGAGGGGTAGGGAGCAGTACTTC
TRBJ2-5 | TRBV5-1 | - | - | CASSPQQETQYF | TGCGCCAGCAGCCCCCAACAAGAGACCCAGTACTTC
TRBJ1-4 | TRBV7-9 | TRBD1 | few | CASSSATGTGHEKLFF | TGTGCCAGCAGCTCTGCTACCGGGACAGGGCATGAAAAACTGTTTTTT
TRBJ1-2 | TRBV27 | - | - | CAHGGPYGYTF | TGTGCCCACGGAGGCCCCTATGGCTACACCTTC
TRBJ2-3 | TRBV6-5 | TRBD2 | - | CASSYSTSGTQYF | TGTGCCAGCAGTTATTCGACTAGCGGTACGCAGTATTTT
TRBJ2-7 | TRBV29-1 | TRBD1 | - | CSVIQGAYEQYF | TGCAGCGTTATACAGGGGGCATACGAGCAGTACTTC
TRBJ2-7 | TRBV28 | TRBD2 | - | CASSASLAGDNEQYF | TGTGCCAGCAGTGCCTCACTAGCGGGAGACAACGAGCAGTACTTC
TRBJ2-3 | TRBV28 | - | - | CASSRVGSTQYF | TGTGCCAGCAGCCGGGTCGGGTCAACGCAGTATTTT
TRBJ2-7 | TRBV12-5 | TRBD2 | once | CASGLREGLEQYF | TGTGCTAGTGGTTTGCGGGAGGGCCTTGAGCAGTACTTC
TRBJ2-5 | TRBV13 | TRBD2 | - | CASSSPTSGRREQYF | TGTGCCAGCAGCTCCCCGACTAGCGGGAGAAGAGAGCAGTACTTC
TRBJ2-2 | TRBV5-1 | TRBD2 | - | CASGGGLAGELFF | TGCGCCAGCGGCGGGGGGCTGGCCGGGGAGCTGTTTTTT
TRBJ1-2 | TRBV2 | - | - | CASSSSASYGYTF | TGTGCCAGCAGTTCTAGTGCCTCCTATGGCTACACCTTC
TRBJ2-7 | TRBV7-9 | - | - | CASTTPPHEQYF | TGTGCCAGCACCACACCCCCCCACGAGCAGTACTTC
TRBJ2-1 | TRBV7-2 | TRBD2 | - | CASSLVRGSSYNEQFF | TGTGCCAGCAGCTTAGTACGCGGGAGCTCCTACAATGAGCAGTTCTTC
TRBJ1-2 | TRBV4-1 | - | - | CASSHPGGGKYSYTF | TGCGCCAGCAGCCACCCAGGAGGAGGGAAATATAGCTACACCTTC
TRBJ2-7 | TRBV5-1 | TRBD1 | - | CASSSRDRLYEQYF | TGCGCCAGCAGCTCCCGGGACAGGCTCTACGAGCAGTACTTC
TRBJ2-3 | TRBV5-1 | TRBD1 | - | CASSLPAQGIADTQYF | TGCGCCAGCAGCTTACCGGCACAGGGGATTGCAGATACGCAGTATTTT
TRBJ2-4 | TRBV18 | - | - | CASSPPEAKNIQYF | TGTGCCAGCTCACCACCAGAGGCCAAAAACATTCAGTACTTC
TRBJ2-5 | TRBV5-4 | - | - | CASSSPVAREETQYF | TGTGCCAGCAGTTCCCCGGTAGCGAGGGAGGAGACCCAGTACTTC
TRBJ2-2 | TRBV30 | - | few | CAWRIPGDTGELFF | TGTGCCTGGAGGATTCCCGGAGACACCGGGGAGCTGTTTTTT
TRBJ2-7 | TRBV7-6 | - | - | CASSFNRAYEQYF | TGTGCCAGCAGCTTTAACAGGGCATACGAGCAGTACTTC
TRBJ1-1 | TRBV7-9 | - | - | CSITAPGPEGEAFF | TGTTCCATCACCGCCCCGGGGCCGGAGGGAGAAGCTTTCTTT
TRBJ2-2 | TRBV9 | - | - | CASSVGAGGPSGELFF | TGTGCCAGCAGCGTAGGGGCAGGAGGTCCTAGCGGGGAGCTGTTTTTT